What follows are 16 T cell receptor beta chains derived from one specimen sequenced in a study of blood T cell repertoires in COVID-19. Profiling relied on immunoSEQ multiplex PCR, and the TCRdb table lists in-frame clones only, not all of them. The table shows around 250,000 clones, with roughly nine tenths occurring only once. The source material was peripheral blood. The receptors shown here come from a man in his sixties with acute or convalescent COVID-19.

This clone showed up just a few times. This chain connects TRBV5-4 to TRBJ2-1, with 7 bases that match TRBD2. Germline assignment: CDR1 SGHNT and CDR2 YYREEE (reference sequence). V was pared by 0 bases and J by 16 bases, with 13 bases of the junction left unmatched. The CDR3 totals 14 residues. CDR3 residues: CASSLGLSGGGGFF. As DNA, the CDR3 is TGTGCCAGCAGCTTGGGGCTCAGTGGCGGGGGAGGCTTCTTC.

A few counts support this clone. This rearrangement joins TRBV10-3 to TRBJ2-2; possibly TRBD1 for D (5 bases). The CDR3 totals 14 residues. Germline CDR1 and CDR2: ENHRY and SYGVKD. V was cut by 11 bases and J by 1 base, with 14 bases left in between. The CDR3 DNA reads TGTGCCGTGCAGGGCGGAGTGAACACCGGGGAGCTGTTTTTT. Amino acids: CAVQGGVNTGELFF.

Worth noting for this clone: Lacking the conserved final phenylalanine or tryptophan, this CDR3 likely reflects a read error. It is unclear where the CDR3 begins or ends on the DNA, so no DNA is shown, and the CDR3 is as TCRdb lists it. This chain joins TRBV27 and TRBJ1-5; no DNA check was done on the table's D call, TRBD1. Germline-derived CDR1 and CDR2 are MNHEY and SMNVEV (reference sequence). The CDR3 has 13 residues if both end residues are counted. CDR3 loop: CASSLTPGQRILG.

Only a few counts were recorded for this clone. The V and J genes are TRBV27 and TRBJ2-7; 9 bases agree with TRBD2. Looked up from germline, CDR1 is MNHEY and CDR2 is SMNVEV (reference sequence). The V gene end was trimmed by 2 bases and the J gene end by 5 bases; junction bases not matched to a gene: 1. This CDR3 region has 13 residues. Written as DNA, the CDR3 is TGTGCCAGCAGTTTAGCGGGAGGGGACGAGCAGTACTTC. Its protein is CASSLAGGDEQYF.

The rearrangement uses TRBV11-3 and TRBJ2-1, with TRBD2 identical over 13 bases. Looked up from germline, CDR1 is SGHNT and CDR2 is YENEEA. V gave up 1 base and J gave up 9 bases; unmatched junction bases: 9. This CDR3 has 17 residues. Here the CDR3 reads CASSLARLAGGESEQFF. The CDR3 nucleotides are TGTGCCAGCAGCTTAGCCAGACTAGCGGGAGGAGAATCTGAGCAGTTCTTC. The complete variable domain, with remaining parts taken from reference TRBV11-3 and TRBJ2-1, reads EAGVVQSPRYKIIEKKQPVAFWCNPISGHNTLYWYLQNLGQGPELLIRYENEEAVDDSQLPKDRFSAERLKGVDSTLKIQPAELGDSAVYLCASSLARLAGGESEQFFGPGTRLTVL.

This clone was picked up one time. This chain links TRBV3-1 (or the pseudogene TRBV3-2) with TRBJ2-1; D is possibly TRBD1 (5 bases). V lost 6 bases and J 9 bases, leaving 15 bases between the germline ends. Germline CDR1 LGHDT, CDR2 YNNKEL (reference sequence). CDR3 size: 13 residues. The CDR3 DNA sequence: TGTGCCAGCAGTCGAGAACCGCAGGGTGAGCAGTTCTTC. Translated, it gives CASSREPQGEQFF.

This clone turned up a few times. This rearrangement joins TRBV12-5 to TRBJ1-3; TRBD1 agrees at 8 bases. This CDR3 spans 16 amino acids. Trimming at V came to 1 base and at J to 0 bases, leaving 2 bases not matched to a gene. Germline V gene data show CDR1 as LGHNT and CDR2 as FRNRAP. In DNA, the CDR3 is TGTGCTAGTGGTTTGGCAACAGGGGGCTCTGGAAACACCATATATTTT. Amino acid sequence: CASGLATGGSGNTIYF.

The chain employs TRBV14 and TRBJ1-1, with unresolved D. This CDR3 contains 12 residues. V lost 2 bases to trimming and J lost 2 bases, with 3 bases between them. Germline V gives CDR1 SGHDN, CDR2 FVKESK. For the CDR3, the DNA is TGTGCCAGCAGCCAAACAAACACTGAAGCTTTCTTT. Amino acids: CASSQTNTEAFF.

The chain recombines TRBV28 with TRBJ1-4, with 12 nucleotides matching TRBD1. V lost 6 bases to trimming and J lost 7 bases; unmatched junction nucleotides: 6. Germline V gene data show CDR1 as MDHEN and CDR2 as SYDVKM. This CDR3 comprises 15 residues. The CDR3 protein is CASSWGQGAGEKLFF. DNA for the CDR3: TGTGCCAGCAGCTGGGGACAGGGGGCAGGTGAAAAACTGTTTTTT.

The chain has TRBV29-1 and TRBJ2-7, with D perhaps matching TRBD1 (6 bases). This CDR3 has 11 amino acids. Germline CDR1 reads SQVTM; CDR2 reads ANQGSEA. Trimming removed 6 bases from V and 3 bases from J, with 9 bases in between. The CDR3 sequence: CSVRDNYEQYF. The CDR3 DNA is TGCAGCGTCCGGGACAACTACGAGCAGTACTTC.

This clone was detected only a few times. V and J are TRBV27 and TRBJ1-5, with D tentatively TRBD1 (6 bases). Deletions cut 2 bases from V and 6 bases from J, with 11 bases between. CDR1 MNHEY and CDR2 SMNVEV come from the germline V gene (reference sequence). The CDR3 runs to 14 residues. The CDR3 region has the DNA TGTGCCAGCAGTTTAACGGGGGGGCTTCAGCCCCAGCATTTT. Its translation is CASSLTGGLQPQHF.

The chain recombines TRBV5-1 with TRBJ1-4, with unresolved D. CDR3 length equals 14 residues. The ends were cut back, 4 bases at V and 1 base at J, with 8 bases in the middle. In germline, CDR1 is SGHRS, CDR2 YFSETQ. CDR3 amino acids: CASSISGTNEKLFF. In nucleotides, the CDR3 is TGCGCCAGCAGCATCAGTGGAACTAATGAAAAACTGTTTTTT.

This clone was counted a few times. The chain combines TRBV6-5 with TRBJ2-3, with TRBD1 as a possible D gene (5 bases). Germline CDR1 and CDR2: MNHEY and SVGAGI. The CDR3 spans 15 residues. V dropped 10 bases and J dropped 4 bases, with 21 bases sitting between them. The CDR3: CATGSLGLQADTQYF. CDR3 nucleotide sequence: TGTGCCACCGGGTCCCTTGGCTTACAGGCAGATACGCAGTATTTT.

The V call is TRBV7-8, the J call TRBJ2-5; tentative D call: TRBD2 (6 bases). Germline V CDR1 and CDR2: SGHVS, FQNEAQ. With 5 bases removed from V and 0 bases from J, the gap between germline ends came to 10 bases. The CDR3 spans 14 residues. The CDR3 DNA is TGTGCCAGCAGCGCCCGACTAGACCAAGAGACCCAGTACTTC. This gives the protein CASSARLDQETQYF.

This clone showed up just a few times. The sample carries other DNA sequences with the same CDR3. The V gene is TRBV20-1, the J gene TRBJ2-7, with D maybe TRBD1 (6 bases). V was trimmed by 3 bases and J by 5 bases, leaving 11 bases between them. Germline values: CDR1 DFQATT, CDR2 SNEGSKA (reference sequence). The CDR3 consists of 12 residues. CDR3 coding DNA: TGCAGTGCTAGTAAACAGGGCCACGAGCAGTACTTC. It encodes CSASKQGHEQYF.

This rearrangement joins TRBV5-1 to TRBJ2-5; 13 bases are a match to TRBD2. CDR3 length equals 15 residues. From germline, CDR1 is SGHRS and CDR2 YFSETQ. With 4 bases clipped from V and 4 bases from J, the junction kept 4 bases outside the gene matches. CDR3 in DNA: TGCGCCAGCAGCGGCGGACTAGCGGGAGTAGAGACCCAGTACTTC. It encodes CASSGGLAGVETQYF. The full variable domain, in which reference TRBV5-1 and TRBJ2-5 provide the parts outside the CDR3, is KAGVTQTPRYLIKTRGQQVTLSCSPISGHRSVSWYQQTPGQGLQFLFEYFSETQRNKGNFPGRFSGRQFSNSRSEMNVSTLELGDSALYLCASSGGLAGVETQYFGPGTRLLVL.